Below, one T cell receptor (beta chain) is given with its context. Sequencing was performed with immunoSEQ multiplex PCR; in TCRdb, only in-frame clones are kept and a portion is missing. This table holds over 150,000 clones, approximately 81% found once. The data are from a study of blood T cell repertoires in COVID-19. Study information: COVID-19 samples collected from the United States, Italy and Spain covered acute and convalescent phases.

Seattle-derived patients entered the study during active infection and were followed longitudinally. CDR3 length: 14 residues. The germline V gene encodes CDR1 SGHRS and CDR2 YFSETQ. Losses at the gene ends were 4 bases for V and 5 bases for J; bases not matched to a gene: 6. What was sequenced was peripheral blood. The V gene is TRBV5-1, the J gene TRBJ2-5; TRBD1 matches at 9 bases. The source of this sequence is a woman aged 60-70 years with COVID-19, enrolled during active disease. The CDR3 reads CASSMGQGGETQYF. DNA of the CDR3: TGCGCCAGCAGCATGGGACAGGGTGGCGAGACCCAGTACTTC.